A selection of T cell receptor beta chains follows, all from one sample in a study of T cells in Graves' hyperthyroidism and ophthalmopathy. From the multiplex PCR reads, TCRdb called clonotypes with MiXCR, one entry per CDR3 protein. Of some 600,000 distinct CDR3 sequences listed, over 11% are singletons. Source material: blood. The receptor set was obtained from a woman aged 25 to 45 with Graves' hyperthyroidism that later progressed to Graves' ophthalmopathy. Each CDR3 is given with its conserved first and last residue. Each record gives: clone size, D gene, J gene, V gene, CDR3 protein, CDR3 DNA. A D gene is named only where the DNA matches it firmly. Part of the rows lack a size; the others show once, few, many or a class for expanded clones.

many | TRBD1 | TRBJ1-1 | TRBV12-3/TRBV12-4 | CASREGQFTEAFF | TGTGCCAGCAGGGAGGGACAGTTCACTGAAGCTTTCTTT
many | NA | TRBJ2-7 | TRBV12-3/TRBV12-4 | CASSFRTYEQYF | TGTGCCAGCAGTTTTCGGACCTACGAGCAGTACTTC
few | TRBD2 | TRBJ2-2 | TRBV7-9 | CASSFAGVNTGELFF | TGTGCCAGCAGCTTCGCGGGGGTAAACACCGGGGAGCTGTTTTTT
many | NA | TRBJ2-3 | TRBV10-3 | CAIRRIGGRGSTDTQYF | TGTGCCATCAGGCGGATCGGAGGTAGGGGGAGCACAGATACGCAGTATTTT
NA | NA | TRBJ2-7 | TRBV4-1 | CASSQVSRGIYEQYF | TGCGCCAGCAGCCAAGTTAGTCGGGGCATCTACGAGCAGTACTTC
NA | NA | TRBJ2-7 | TRBV2 | CATQADSTYEQYF | TGTGCCACCCAGGCCGACAGTACCTACGAGCAGTACTTC
few | TRBD1 | TRBJ2-1 | TRBV5-8 | CASSSPGQGAYEQSF | TGTGCCAGCAGCTCACCGGGACAGGGGGCCTATGAGCAGTCCTTC
many | NA | TRBJ1-1 | TRBV6-1 | CASSRDLARNTEAFF | TGTGCCAGCAGTCGGGACCTGGCCCGAAACACTGAAGCTTTCTTT
few | NA | TRBJ2-2 | TRBV30 | CAWVGPGTANTGELFF | TGTGCCTGGGTTGGGCCCGGGACGGCTAACACCGGGGAGCTGTTTTTT
few | NA | TRBJ1-1 | TRBV5-1 | CASSLGGRDEAFF | TGCGCCAGCAGCTTGGGGGGACGGGATGAAGCTTTCTTT
many | TRBD2 | TRBJ2-1 | TRBV4-2 | CASSQGSSGSYNEQFF | TGTGCCAGCAGCCAGGGTTCTAGCGGGTCTTACAATGAGCAGTTCTTC
many | NA | TRBJ1-4 | TRBV28 | CASSSAARGGTNEKLFF | TGTGCCAGCAGTTCCGCAGCTCGAGGAGGGACTAATGAAAAACTGTTTTTT